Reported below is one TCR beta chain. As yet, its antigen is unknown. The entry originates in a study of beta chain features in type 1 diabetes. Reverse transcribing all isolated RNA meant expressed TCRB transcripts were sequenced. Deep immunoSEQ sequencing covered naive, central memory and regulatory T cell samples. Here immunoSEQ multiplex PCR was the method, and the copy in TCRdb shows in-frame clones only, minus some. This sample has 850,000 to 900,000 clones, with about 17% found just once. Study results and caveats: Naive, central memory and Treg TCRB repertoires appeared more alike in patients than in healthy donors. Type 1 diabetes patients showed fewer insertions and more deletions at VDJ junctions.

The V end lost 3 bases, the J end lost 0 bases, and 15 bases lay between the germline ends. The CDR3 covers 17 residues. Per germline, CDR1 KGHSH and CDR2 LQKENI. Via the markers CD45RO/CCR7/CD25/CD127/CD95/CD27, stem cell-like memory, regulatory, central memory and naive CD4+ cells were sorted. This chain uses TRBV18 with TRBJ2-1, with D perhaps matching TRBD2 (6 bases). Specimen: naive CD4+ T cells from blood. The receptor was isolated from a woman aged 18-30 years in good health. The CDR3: CASSPSVAASSYNEQFF. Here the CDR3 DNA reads TGTGCCAGCTCACCGAGCGTAGCGGCGAGCTCCTACAATGAGCAGTTCTTC.